This paragraph covers one T cell receptor beta chain sequence. Full-length variable regions came from constant-region reverse primers plus semi-nested Nested Universal Primer A PCR. In TCRdb, the 5' RACE reads were re-called with MiXCR into one record per CDR3 protein. The table has 50,000 to 65,000 distinct CDR3 sequences, around 20% seen once. Tregs were sorted as CD4+CD25+CD127-/low cells. Germline loops: CDR1 DFQATT, CDR2 SNEGSKA (reference sequence). This CDR3 has 15 residues. The V segment lost 8 bases and the J segment 3 bases; nucleotides outside the gene matches: 11. The J gene is TRBJ2-3, the V gene TRBV20-1; 10 bases agree with TRBD2. Source material: tumor-infiltrating Tregs sorted from the breast tumor. The clonotype was recovered from a female donor with breast cancer. The CDR3 region has the DNA TGCAGTAGTTATGGGACTAGCGCATTAACAGATACGCAGTATTTT. This sequence encodes CSSYGTSALTDTQYF.